The 2 T cell receptor beta chains presented below share a single source sample, sequenced in a study of blood T cell repertoires in COVID-19. Some clones are missing from TCRdb's copy, which holds only in-frame ones; the method was immunoSEQ multiplex PCR. Of around 200,000 clones detected, approximately 90% appear once; the ten largest clones hold about 6%. The sample comprised peripheral blood. The receptors were gathered from a man aged 60-69 years who had recovered from COVID-19.

The CDR3 sequence: CASSTTPTSNQPQHF. The CDR3 bases are TGCGCCAGCAGCACGACACCAACTAGCAATCAGCCCCAGCATTTT. The rearrangement links TRBV5-1 to TRBJ1-5; D not certain. The CDR3 has 15 amino acids. The V gene's germline CDR1 is SGHRS and CDR2 YFSETQ. The V gene lost 4 bases and the J gene lost 0 bases, with 11 bases spanning the gap.

This clone was seen once. This chain connects TRBV6-6 to TRBJ1-5; D unclear. The germline V gene encodes CDR1 MNHNY and CDR2 SVGAGI (reference sequence). Trimming pared 5 bases from V and 11 bases from J, leaving 13 bases between. The CDR3 consists of 12 residues. Written as DNA, the CDR3 is TGTGCCAGCAGTGTCCTCGGGGTAGCCCAGCATTTT. It is translated as CASSVLGVAQHF.